The TCR beta chain under discussion was sequenced for a study of beta chain features in type 1 diabetes. General study results and limits: PCR may have favored shorter templates equally in patients and controls.

The sequenced template was cDNA made from the entire isolated RNA. For naive, central memory and regulatory T cell samples, reads averaged approximately 3.9 million. TCRdb's copy holds only in-frame clones and misses some; the assay was immunoSEQ multiplex PCR. The table lists about 620,000 clones, roughly 15% of them singletons. This clone was counted a few times. Its antigen is still unknown. On average, the one heparinised blood draw given by each donor was approximately 0.12 L. CD45RO/CCR7/CD25/CD127/CD95/CD27 sorting isolated CD4+ naive, central memory, regulatory and stem cell-like memory cells. V was trimmed by 4 bases and J by 5 bases, leaving 10 bases between them. The CDR3 extends over 13 amino acids. CDR1 is SGDLS and CDR2 is YYNGEE in the germline V gene.

This chain uses TRBV9 with TRBJ2-1, with D maybe TRBD2 (5 bases). The source is a man aged 18 to 35 in good health. Sample: naive CD4+ T cells from blood. The CDR3: CASSPGVDNEQFF. CDR3 DNA sequence: TGTGCCAGCAGCCCCGGGGTGGACAATGAGCAGTTCTTC.